Following are 5 T cell receptor beta chains from one sample sequenced in a study of blood T cells in healthy people across ages. Through a sample-barcoded 5' primer and a J-beta primer mix, a second PCR was run for roughly 6 to 12 cycles. One entry per CDR3 protein results from TCRdb running MiXCR on the 5' RACE reads. The sample includes about 1 million distinct CDR3 sequences, around 27% of them seen just once. The same sample was also studied in work on T cells of mothers and their children.

Sequenced material: blood. Receptors were obtained from a girl between 2 and 10 years old in good health.

This chain connects TRBV29-1 to TRBJ1-4; D uncertain. Trimming stripped 4 bases from V and 5 bases from J, with 11 bases between. Per the germline V gene, CDR1 is SQVTM and CDR2 is ANQGSEA. The CDR3 sequence is 13 residues long. CDR3 amino acids: CSVVAGINEKLFF. As DNA, the CDR3 is TGCAGCGTTGTGGCGGGGATCAATGAAAAACTGTTTTTT.

V and J are TRBV7-2 and TRBJ2-1, with D possibly being TRBD1 (5 bases). The CDR3 totals 11 residues. Germline V gene lookup returns CDR1 SGHTA and CDR2 FQGNSA. Trimming shortened V by 3 bases and J by 15 bases, and 12 bases separated the two germline ends. CDR3 amino acids: CASSFLGARFF. CDR3 bases: TGTGCCAGCAGCTTCCTAGGGGCACGGTTCTTC.

This clonotype was detected a few times. The J gene is TRBJ2-5, the V gene TRBV20-1; TRBD2 might be the D (6 bases). V dropped 4 bases and J dropped 2 bases, with 11 bases sitting between them. This CDR3 region has 13 residues. Per germline, CDR1 DFQATT and CDR2 SNEGSKA (reference sequence). In DNA, the CDR3 is TGCAGTGCTACGGGACTCCTGCAAGAGACCCAGTACTTC. Translated: CSATGLLQETQYF.

This clonotype came up a few times. This rearrangement joins TRBV6-5 to TRBJ1-1; D might be TRBD1 (5 bases). The CDR3 sequence is 12 residues long. Germline V lookup: CDR1 MNHEY, CDR2 SVGAGI. V lost 10 bases to trimming and J lost 4 bases, with 13 bases between them. CDR3 sequence: CATEPGGTEAFF. CDR3 nucleotides: TGTGCCACAGAGCCGGGGGGCACTGAAGCTTTCTTT.

The V call is TRBV6-2 or TRBV6-3, the J call TRBJ2-1, with 7 bases matching TRBD2. The J segment lost 0 bases and the V segment lost 0 bases, leaving 2 bases of the junction unmatched. The V gene's germline CDR1 is MNHEY and CDR2 SVGEGT. This CDR3 is 16 amino acids long. Here the CDR3 reads CASSYSLAGSYNEQFF. CDR3 bases: TGTGCCAGCAGTTACTCTTTAGCGGGCTCCTACAATGAGCAGTTCTTC.